Below are 21 T cell receptor beta chains sequenced from a single sample in a study of response to subunit inactivated influenza vaccine. TCRdb re-called the RT-PCR reads with MiXCR, one entry per CDR3 protein. The table shows over 400,000 distinct CDR3 sequences, with around 9.9% occurring only once. This material consisted of PBMCs from blood, taken roughly 47 days after vaccination. The receptors shown here come from a man in his fifties or sixties who received an inactivated influenza vaccine.

This chain uses TRBV20-1 with TRBJ1-2; no reliable D call. Germline lookup yields CDR1 DFQATT and CDR2 SNEGSKA (reference sequence). V lost 1 base, J lost 5 bases, and 5 bases lay in between. This CDR3 has 11 residues. CDR3 nucleotide sequence: TGCAGTGCTAGAGCCATTTATGGCTACACCTTC. Translated, it gives CSARAIYGYTF.

The chain employs TRBV2 and TRBJ2-2, with D possibly TRBD1 on 6 matching bases. CDR1 is SNHLY, CDR2 FYNNEI, per germline. V lost 6 bases, J lost 4 bases, and 18 bases lay in between. The CDR3 contains 16 residues. CDR3 loop: CASRVQGLSSTGELFF. CDR3 nucleotide sequence: TGTGCCAGCAGGGTACAGGGTCTATCGAGCACCGGGGAGCTGTTTTTT.

This sequence joins TRBV6-1 and TRBJ1-2; unclear D gene. Trimming took 3 bases from V and 4 from J, leaving 3 bases between them. This CDR3 is 11 amino acids long. CDR1 and CDR2 (germline): MNHNS, SASEGT. CDR3 DNA sequence: TGTGCCAGCAGTGACTCCTATGGCTACACCTTC. The encoded protein is CASSDSYGYTF.

Many counts were recorded for this clonotype. This chain connects TRBV2 to TRBJ2-1, with D tentatively TRBD2 (5 bases). V lost 5 bases and J lost 2, with 16 bases in between. Germline CDR1 SNHLY, CDR2 FYNNEI. The CDR3 has 16 residues. The CDR3 sequence: CASSPFEIATYNEQFF. DNA for the CDR3: TGTGCCAGCAGTCCTTTTGAGATAGCGACCTACAATGAGCAGTTCTTC. Filled out from reference TRBV2 and TRBJ2-1, the complete variable domain reads EPEVTQTPSHQVTQMGQEVILRCVPISNHLYFYWYRQILGQKVEFLVSFYNNEISEKSEIFDDQFSVERPDGSNFTLKIRSTKLEDSAMYFCASSPFEIATYNEQFFGPGTRLTVL.

This clonotype has a handful of counts. The rearrangement joins TRBV15 to TRBJ2-3; TRBD1 might be the D (6 bases). The V gene lost 0 bases and the J gene lost 0 bases, with 22 bases spanning the gap. Germline CDR1 LNHNV, CDR2 YYDKDF (reference sequence). The CDR3 is 20 amino acids. CDR3 DNA: TGTGCCACCAGCAGAGACAACGGACAGAAACTTCTATCTAGCACAGATACGCAGTATTTT. Protein sequence: CATSRDNGQKLLSSTDTQYF.

The CDR3 DNA reads as TGCGCCAGCAGCCCCGACAGGGGGCGCGGTGAACTAGCCAAAAACATTCAGTACTTC. Its protein is CASSPDRGRGELAKNIQYF. V gene TRBV5-1 combines with J gene TRBJ2-4, with TRBD1 matching 10 bases. The V gene end was trimmed by 4 bases and the J gene end by 0 bases; junction bases not matched to a gene: 13. This CDR3 is 19 amino acids long. Germline V CDR1 and CDR2: SGHRS, YFSETQ.

This clonotype was observed many times. J is TRBJ2-3 and V is TRBV15, with TRBD2 matching 7 bases. CDR3 size: 14 residues. V lost 0 bases and J lost 8; bases outside the gene matches: 5. Per germline, CDR1 LNHNV and CDR2 YYDKDF (reference sequence). The CDR3 is CATSRESGGGTQYF. The CDR3 DNA sequence: TGTGCCACCAGCAGAGAATCCGGCGGGGGTACGCAGTATTTT.

In its sample, this clonotype was seen many times. V and J are TRBV29-1 and TRBJ2-1; D is unclear. Trimming left V 4 bases short and J 2 bases short, with 12 bases between. The CDR3 loop spans 14 amino acids. CDR1 and CDR2 from the germline V gene are SQVTM and ANQGSEA. The CDR3, as DNA: TGCAGCGTTGGCAGACACACGACCTACAATGAGCAGTTCTTC. It codes for CSVGRHTTYNEQFF.

In this sample, this clonotype turned up many times. This rearrangement joins TRBV5-5 to TRBJ2-1; possibly TRBD2 for D (7 bases). The V gene's germline CDR1 is SGHKS and CDR2 YYEKEE (reference sequence). The CDR3 is 16 residues long. V was trimmed by 4 bases and J by 2 bases, leaving 16 bases between them. The CDR3 spells CASSRRGRRTYNEQFF. CDR3 DNA sequence: TGTGCCAGCAGCAGGCGGGGGCGAAGGACCTACAATGAGCAGTTCTTC.

This clonotype was detected ten times or more. The chain is built from TRBV20-1 and TRBJ2-5; D gene uncertain. Germline CDR1 DFQATT, CDR2 SNEGSKA (reference sequence). This CDR3 spans 13 amino acids. The V end lost 0 bases, the J end lost 0 bases, and 5 bases lay between the germline ends. CDR3 protein: CSARDVYQETQYF. CDR3 in DNA: TGCAGTGCTAGAGACGTGTACCAAGAGACCCAGTACTTC.

This clonotype came up many times. The chain has TRBV4-2 and TRBJ2-2; D unresolved. The V gene lost 0 bases and the J gene lost 2 bases, with 7 bases spanning the gap. The CDR3 consists of 15 residues. Per germline, CDR1 LGHNA and CDR2 YNFKEQ. In DNA, the CDR3 is TGTGCCAGCAGCCAAGAGGGGTACAACACCGGGGAGCTGTTTTTT. As protein: CASSQEGYNTGELFF.

V gene TRBV6-1 combines with J gene TRBJ2-1, with 11 bases matching TRBD1. Germline V gives CDR1 MNHNS, CDR2 SASEGT. V shed 5 bases, J shed 9 bases, and the junction held 12 bases outside the gene matches. This CDR3 is 16 amino acids long. CDR3 nucleotide sequence: TGTGCCAGCAGTCGACACCGGGACAGGGGGGGTGGTGAGCAGTTCTTC. Its protein is CASSRHRDRGGGEQFF.

This clonotype was recorded a few times. V usage is TRBV28 and J usage is TRBJ2-3; 10 nucleotides match TRBD2. Germline CDR1 MDHEN, CDR2 SYDVKM. This CDR3 comprises 18 residues. Trimming at V came to 3 bases and at J to 2 bases, leaving 11 bases not matched to a gene. For the CDR3, the DNA is TGTGCCAGCAGTTTTCTCCTAGCGGGAGCGGGGGCCACAGATACGCAGTATTTT. Translated: CASSFLLAGAGATDTQYF.

This clonotype was seen just once. The J gene is TRBJ1-2, the V gene TRBV19; the match to TRBD1 covers 8 bases. Unmatched junction bases numbered 8, after V lost 4 bases and J lost 4 bases. The CDR3 is made up of 15 amino acids. Germline V gene data show CDR1 as LNHDA and CDR2 as SQIVND (reference sequence). In nucleotides, the CDR3 is TGTGCCAGTAGTACCGGCGGACAGGGCCCCTATGGCTACACCTTC. This translates into CASSTGGQGPYGYTF. The full variable domain, in which reference TRBV19 and TRBJ1-2 provide the parts outside the CDR3, is DGGITQSPKYLFRKEGQNVTLSCEQNLNHDAMYWYRQDPGQGLRLIYYSQIVNDFQKGDIAEGYSVSREKKESFPLTVTSAQKNPTAFYLCASSTGGQGPYGYTFGSGTRLTVV.

The V call is TRBV3-1, the J call TRBJ2-1; D is possibly TRBD1 (6 bases). The germline V gene has CDR1 LGHDT and CDR2 YNNKEL (reference sequence). Trimming removed 2 bases from V and 16 bases from J, with 15 bases in between. CDR3 length equals 12 residues. CDR3 residues: CASSQRTGKIFF. The CDR3 bases are TGTGCCAGCAGCCAACGTACAGGGAAAATATTCTTC.

This clonotype has a count of ten or more. This chain links TRBV7-3 with TRBJ2-5, with D hard to call. Deletions cut 5 bases from V and 2 bases from J, with 12 bases between. The CDR3 extends over 14 amino acids. Germline CDR1 and CDR2: SGHTA and FQGTGA. The CDR3 loop is CASSQSAAQETQYF. CDR3 bases: TGTGCCAGCAGCCAATCGGCGGCTCAAGAGACCCAGTACTTC.

This sequence joins TRBV20-1 and TRBJ2-1, with 10 bases matching TRBD2. In germline, CDR1 is DFQATT, CDR2 SNEGSKA (reference sequence). CDR3 length: 17 amino acids. The ends lost 0 bases at V and 0 bases at J; junction bases unmatched: 5. The CDR3 DNA sequence: TGCAGTGCTAGAGATACTAGCGGGACTGACTCCTACAATGAGCAGTTCTTC. Translated, it gives CSARDTSGTDSYNEQFF.

This sequence joins TRBV7-9 and TRBJ1-4; 8 bases line up with TRBD1. Germline loops: CDR1 SEHNR, CDR2 FQNEAQ (reference sequence). There are 14 residues in the CDR3. V trimming: 5 bases; J trimming: 12 bases; junction bases outside the gene matches: 11. The CDR3 DNA sequence: TGTGCCAGCAGCCTCGGACAGGGCGACGAAGAACTGTTTTTT. This encodes CASSLGQGDEELFF. Variable domain in full (rest from reference TRBV7-9 and TRBJ1-4): DTGVSQNPRHKITKRGQNVTFRCDPISEHNRLYWYRQTLGQGPEFLTYFQNEAQLEKSRLLSDRFSAERPKGSFSTLEIQRTEQGDSAMYLCASSLGQGDEELFFGSGTQLSVL.

In its sample, this clonotype was seen a few times. V gene TRBV7-2 combines with J gene TRBJ1-1, with unresolved D. Between the trimmed V and J ends, which lost 3 bases and 6 bases, there was a span of 14 bases. Per the germline V gene, CDR1 is SGHTA and CDR2 is FQGNSA. This CDR3 spans 14 amino acids. Here the CDR3 reads CASSLLGVSAEAFF. DNA for the CDR3: TGTGCCAGCAGCTTGCTCGGGGTGAGCGCTGAAGCTTTCTTT.

This clonotype was observed a single time. This chain links TRBV5-1 with TRBJ2-3; D possibly corresponds to TRBD2 (5 bases). Germline V gene data show CDR1 as SGHRS and CDR2 as YFSETQ. The V and J ends lost 6 bases and 3 bases respectively, with 11 bases between them. CDR3 length: 13 residues. This chain's CDR3 is CASTLRETDTQYF. The CDR3 nucleotides read TGCGCCAGCACCCTCCGGGAAACAGATACGCAGTATTTT.

This clonotype was observed a few times. CDR3 sequence (DNA): TGTGCCAGCAGTTACTCCCCGGCAGGTTACGAGCAGTACTTC. Translating gives CASSYSPAGYEQYF. The chain has TRBV6-2 or TRBV6-3 and TRBJ2-7; D not certain. The ends were cut back, 0 bases at V and 4 bases at J, with 10 bases in the middle. Germline loops: CDR1 MNHEY, CDR2 SVGEGT. The CDR3 extends over 14 amino acids.